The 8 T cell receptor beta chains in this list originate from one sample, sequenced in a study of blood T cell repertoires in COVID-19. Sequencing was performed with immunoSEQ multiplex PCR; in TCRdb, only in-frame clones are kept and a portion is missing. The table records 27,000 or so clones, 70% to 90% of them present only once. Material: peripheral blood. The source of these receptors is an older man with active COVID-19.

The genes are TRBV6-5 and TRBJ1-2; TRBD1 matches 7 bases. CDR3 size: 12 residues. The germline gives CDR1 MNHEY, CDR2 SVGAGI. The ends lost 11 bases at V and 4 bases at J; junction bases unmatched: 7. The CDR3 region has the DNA TGTGCCGCCTCAGGGGGGCCCTATGGCTACACCTTC. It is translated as CAASGGPYGYTF.

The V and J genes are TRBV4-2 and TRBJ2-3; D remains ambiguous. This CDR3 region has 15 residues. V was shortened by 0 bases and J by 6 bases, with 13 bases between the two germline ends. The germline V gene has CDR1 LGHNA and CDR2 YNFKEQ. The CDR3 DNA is TGTGCCAGCAGCCAAGATGGCGGTGCGGCGGATACGCAGTATTTT. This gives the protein CASSQDGGAADTQYF.

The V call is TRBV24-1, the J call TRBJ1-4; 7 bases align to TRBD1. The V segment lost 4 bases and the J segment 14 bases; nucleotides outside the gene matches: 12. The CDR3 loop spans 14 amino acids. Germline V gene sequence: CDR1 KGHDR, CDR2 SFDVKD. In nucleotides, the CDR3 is TGTGCCACCAGTGACACCGGGACAGCTACGAGGCTGTTTTTT. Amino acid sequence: CATSDTGTATRLFF.

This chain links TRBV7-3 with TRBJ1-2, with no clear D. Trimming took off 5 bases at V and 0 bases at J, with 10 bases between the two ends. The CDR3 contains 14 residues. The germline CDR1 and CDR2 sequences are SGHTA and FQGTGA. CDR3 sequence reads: CASSPDGANYGYTF. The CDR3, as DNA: TGTGCCAGCAGCCCCGACGGGGCTAACTATGGCTACACCTTC.

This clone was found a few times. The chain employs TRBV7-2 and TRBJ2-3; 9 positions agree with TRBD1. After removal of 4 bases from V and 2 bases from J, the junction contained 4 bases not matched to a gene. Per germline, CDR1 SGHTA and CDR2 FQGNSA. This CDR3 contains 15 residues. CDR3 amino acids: CASSWGQGDTDTQYF. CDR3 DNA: TGTGCCAGCAGCTGGGGACAGGGAGACACAGATACGCAGTATTTT.

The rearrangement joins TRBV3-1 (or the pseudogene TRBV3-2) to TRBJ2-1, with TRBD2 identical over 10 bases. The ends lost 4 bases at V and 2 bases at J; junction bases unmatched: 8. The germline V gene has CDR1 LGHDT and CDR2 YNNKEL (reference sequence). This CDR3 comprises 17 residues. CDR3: CASSPQQAGGAYNEQFF. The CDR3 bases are TGTGCCAGCAGCCCTCAACAAGCGGGGGGGGCCTACAATGAGCAGTTCTTC.

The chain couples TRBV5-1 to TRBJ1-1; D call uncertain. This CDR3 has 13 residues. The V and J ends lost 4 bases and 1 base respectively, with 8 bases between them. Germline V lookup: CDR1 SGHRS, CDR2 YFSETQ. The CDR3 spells CASSAEPNTEAFF. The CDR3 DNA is TGCGCCAGCAGCGCGGAACCGAACACTGAAGCTTTCTTT.

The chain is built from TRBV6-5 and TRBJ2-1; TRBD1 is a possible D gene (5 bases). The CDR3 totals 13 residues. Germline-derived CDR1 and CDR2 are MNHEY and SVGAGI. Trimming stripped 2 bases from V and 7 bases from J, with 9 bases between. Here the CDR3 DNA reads TGTGCCAGCAGTTACGTCTCAGGGAATGAGCAGTTCTTC. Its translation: CASSYVSGNEQFF.